These T cell receptor beta chains were read from a single sample in a study of identifying expanded T cells in peripheral blood. The assay was immunoSEQ multiplex PCR, and TCRdb's table has in-frame clones only and misses some. The table has about 86,000 clones, approximately 88% seen once. Sequencing input: blood. The receptors here all came from a person aged 18 to 70 in good health. Each CDR3 is given with its conserved first and last residue. Each record gives: V gene, J gene, clone size, D gene, CDR3 protein. The D gene is left open where the match is weak. Clone size is given for some rows only: seen once, a few or many times, or a class if the clone is expanded.

V gene: TRBV15
J gene: TRBJ2-2
clone size: -
D gene: TRBD1
CDR3 protein: CATSRGFGTGETSGELFF

V gene: TRBV9
J gene: TRBJ2-7
clone size: -
D gene: -
CDR3 protein: CASSPGYRDNEQYF

V gene: TRBV9
J gene: TRBJ1-1
clone size: -
D gene: -
CDR3 protein: CASSGHGGEAFF

V gene: TRBV7-6
J gene: TRBJ1-2
clone size: once
D gene: -
CDR3 protein: CASSLTVDYGYTF

V gene: TRBV14
J gene: TRBJ2-7
clone size: -
D gene: -
CDR3 protein: CASRPTGSSYEQYF

V gene: TRBV7-9
J gene: TRBJ2-2
clone size: -
D gene: -
CDR3 protein: CASSPPGGNTGELFF

V gene: TRBV10-2
J gene: TRBJ2-3
clone size: -
D gene: -
CDR3 protein: CASSERGDTQYF

V gene: TRBV19
J gene: TRBJ2-7
clone size: -
D gene: TRBD2
CDR3 protein: CASSRHHELAGGYEQYF

V gene: TRBV25-1
J gene: TRBJ2-1
clone size: -
D gene: -
CDR3 protein: CASSEHERPYNEQFF

V gene: TRBV9
J gene: TRBJ1-1
clone size: -
D gene: -
CDR3 protein: CASSPHTVSTEAFF

V gene: TRBV7-2
J gene: TRBJ2-3
clone size: -
D gene: -
CDR3 protein: CASSLALGTDTQYF

V gene: TRBV5-6
J gene: TRBJ2-7
clone size: -
D gene: TRBD1
CDR3 protein: CASSLFQGASYEQYF

V gene: TRBV9
J gene: TRBJ1-2
clone size: -
D gene: -
CDR3 protein: CASSADGDYGYTF

V gene: TRBV11-3
J gene: TRBJ2-1
clone size: -
D gene: -
CDR3 protein: CASSLGSSARSYNEQFF

V gene: TRBV5-4
J gene: TRBJ2-1
clone size: -
D gene: -
CDR3 protein: CASSLEAWGARNEQFF

V gene: TRBV4-3
J gene: TRBJ1-1
clone size: -
D gene: -
CDR3 protein: CASSQSGSAMLGNTEAFF

V gene: TRBV29-1
J gene: TRBJ1-1
clone size: once
D gene: -
CDR3 protein: CTGGGMNTEAFF

V gene: TRBV9
J gene: TRBJ1-2
clone size: -
D gene: -
CDR3 protein: CASSPGHAASYGYTF

V gene: TRBV18
J gene: TRBJ2-7
clone size: -
D gene: -
CDR3 protein: CASSPPRSSYEQYF

V gene: TRBV5-1
J gene: TRBJ2-7
clone size: -
D gene: TRBD2
CDR3 protein: CASREGGYEQYF

V gene: TRBV9
J gene: TRBJ2-5
clone size: -
D gene: -
CDR3 protein: CASTLEPSQETQYF

V gene: TRBV10-3
J gene: TRBJ1-2
clone size: -
D gene: -
CDR3 protein: CAISESPPTANYGYTF

V gene: TRBV19
J gene: TRBJ2-2
clone size: -
D gene: TRBD1
CDR3 protein: CASSRGSGTGKGTGELFF

V gene: TRBV5-4
J gene: TRBJ1-3
clone size: -
D gene: TRBD1
CDR3 protein: CASSPGQGIGNTIYF

V gene: TRBV19
J gene: TRBJ1-1
clone size: -
D gene: TRBD1
CDR3 protein: CASSLDRGHTEAFF

V gene: TRBV7-9
J gene: TRBJ1-2
clone size: -
D gene: -
CDR3 protein: CASSPISSDLGYTF

V gene: TRBV5-4
J gene: TRBJ2-1
clone size: -
D gene: TRBD2
CDR3 protein: CASSLSLAGVGEQFF

V gene: TRBV5-1
J gene: TRBJ1-6
clone size: -
D gene: -
CDR3 protein: CASSLSPWQGYNSPLHF

V gene: TRBV30
J gene: TRBJ1-5
clone size: once
D gene: -
CDR3 protein: CAWSVSSVNQPQHF

V gene: TRBV5-1
J gene: TRBJ1-4
clone size: -
D gene: -
CDR3 protein: CASSPGDGPAEKLFF

V gene: TRBV1
J gene: TRBJ1-2
clone size: -
D gene: -
CDR3 protein: CTSSQDSAKTGTRDGYTF

V gene: TRBV5-1
J gene: TRBJ1-1
clone size: -
D gene: -
CDR3 protein: CASSRGTQNTEAFF

V gene: TRBV4-2
J gene: TRBJ2-7
clone size: once
D gene: -
CDR3 protein: CASSRGGLPYEQYF

V gene: TRBV5-5
J gene: TRBJ1-4
clone size: -
D gene: -
CDR3 protein: CASRPGTQSTNEKLFF

V gene: TRBV5-1
J gene: TRBJ1-5
clone size: -
D gene: -
CDR3 protein: CASSLGGQDQPQHF

V gene: TRBV6-6
J gene: TRBJ1-2
clone size: -
D gene: TRBD1
CDR3 protein: CASSYAPDRGGGYTF

V gene: TRBV5-1
J gene: TRBJ1-3
clone size: -
D gene: -
CDR3 protein: CASSLTWVASGNTIYF

V gene: TRBV23-1
J gene: TRBJ1-6
clone size: -
D gene: -
CDR3 protein: CASSQSWGVGSPLHF

V gene: TRBV7-8
J gene: TRBJ1-2
clone size: -
D gene: TRBD1
CDR3 protein: CASSLGTAQSHWYGYTF

V gene: TRBV15
J gene: TRBJ2-3
clone size: -
D gene: -
CDR3 protein: CATSRVYTDTQYF

V gene: TRBV5-1
J gene: TRBJ2-2
clone size: -
D gene: TRBD2
CDR3 protein: CASSLGGSPDAGELFF

V gene: TRBV7-2
J gene: TRBJ1-3
clone size: -
D gene: -
CDR3 protein: CASSSRSPGAGNTIYF

V gene: TRBV28
J gene: TRBJ1-1
clone size: once
D gene: TRBD1
CDR3 protein: CASMGGGTGRNTEAFF

V gene: TRBV19
J gene: TRBJ1-1
clone size: -
D gene: -
CDR3 protein: CASSIDPSYEAFF

V gene: TRBV10-1
J gene: TRBJ2-6
clone size: -
D gene: -
CDR3 protein: CASSDGGPLSSGANVLTF

V gene: TRBV11-3
J gene: TRBJ1-5
clone size: -
D gene: TRBD1
CDR3 protein: CASSRSGQTYNQPQHF

V gene: TRBV6-6
J gene: TRBJ2-3
clone size: -
D gene: TRBD2
CDR3 protein: CASRGLAGGIDTQYF

V gene: TRBV27
J gene: TRBJ2-3
clone size: once
D gene: -
CDR3 protein: CASSFSSNTDTQYF

V gene: TRBV7-2
J gene: TRBJ2-1
clone size: once
D gene: -
CDR3 protein: CASSLVGVYNEQFF

V gene: TRBV29-1
J gene: TRBJ2-5
clone size: -
D gene: TRBD1
CDR3 protein: CSVTGAKETQYF

V gene: TRBV18
J gene: TRBJ1-2
clone size: -
D gene: -
CDR3 protein: CASSSDPGFGYTF

V gene: TRBV30
J gene: TRBJ1-2
clone size: few
D gene: TRBD1
CDR3 protein: CAWNRGSVNGYTF